Below, 32 T cell receptor beta chains from the same sample are listed, as sequenced in a study of T-cell memory formation after mild COVID-19. TCRdb called the 5' RACE reads again in MiXCR, with one record for every CDR3 protein. The sample holds some 280,000 distinct CDR3 sequences, around 15% seen once. Sequencing used PBMCs or a T cell subset sorted from them (not recorded which). The receptor source for this set is a young man who had mild COVID-19 (a few samples of this study predate the infection). Cell type and time point are not known.

This chain connects TRBV5-8 to TRBJ1-1; TRBD1 matches 9 bases. This CDR3 contains 17 residues. The ends lost 7 bases at V and 4 bases at J; junction bases unmatched: 17. Germline V gene data show CDR1 as SGHTS and CDR2 as YDEGEE. This CDR3 reads CASAAYRGRRLRTEAFF. Here the CDR3 DNA reads TGTGCCAGCGCCGCGTACAGGGGGCGCAGGTTACGCACTGAAGCTTTCTTT.

This clonotype showed up just a few times. V usage is TRBV6-5 and J usage is TRBJ2-1, with TRBD2 identical over 7 bases. Trimming took 5 bases from V and 3 from J; bases not matched to a gene: 10. The CDR3 is 16 residues long. Germline V gene sequence: CDR1 MNHEY, CDR2 SVGAGI. As DNA, the CDR3 is TGTGCCAGCAGTGCGTGGGGAGGGCCAGACTACAATGAGCAGTTCTTC. Translation: CASSAWGGPDYNEQFF.

This clonotype was seen a handful of times. The chain carries TRBV2 and TRBJ1-1, with D possibly matching TRBD1 (5 bases). Germline CDR1 reads SNHLY; CDR2 reads FYNNEI. The CDR3 covers 16 residues. V lost 5 bases and J 0 bases, leaving 16 bases between the germline ends. The CDR3 is CASSLGEGRLNTEAFF. The CDR3 DNA reads as TGTGCCAGCAGTCTGGGGGAAGGACGGTTGAACACTGAAGCTTTCTTT.

The chain combines TRBV20-1 with TRBJ2-3, with TRBD2 matching 13 bases. Germline CDR1 and CDR2: DFQATT and SNEGSKA (reference sequence). This CDR3 region has 18 residues. After removal of 5 bases from V and 2 bases from J, the junction contained 13 bases not matched to a gene. The CDR3 region has the DNA TGCAGTGCTCCTCGGACTAGCGGGGGATTTTGGCTCACAGATACGCAGTATTTT. Encoded protein: CSAPRTSGGFWLTDTQYF.

This clonotype was counted a few times. The rearrangement uses TRBV20-1 and TRBJ2-4; no firm D call. V lost 2 bases to trimming and J lost 3 bases, with 11 bases between them. CDR3 length: 14 amino acids. Germline V gives CDR1 DFQATT, CDR2 SNEGSKA (reference sequence). The CDR3 loop reads CSARPHGLKNIQYF. As DNA, the CDR3 is TGCAGTGCTAGACCCCACGGGCTCAAAAACATTCAGTACTTC.

This clonotype turned up a few times. In this CDR3 the conserved last residue, phenylalanine or tryptophan, is missing, so a read error is likely. CDR3 sequence: CASSFLAPNTGELFI. CDR3 sequence (DNA): TGTGCCAGCAGCTTTCTAGCGCCGAACACCGGGGAGCTGTTTATT. This chain joins TRBV7-9 and TRBJ2-2; D might be TRBD2 (6 bases). The germline CDR1 and CDR2 sequences are SEHNR and FQNEAQ (reference sequence). Trimming stripped 3 bases from V and 0 bases from J, with 8 bases between. The CDR3 runs to 15 residues.

This clonotype was seen more than once but under ten times. J is TRBJ1-2 and V is TRBV7-2; D unclear. Germline V gene data show CDR1 as SGHTA and CDR2 as FQGNSA. Trimming cost V 3 bases and J 7 bases, with 12 bases left between them. This CDR3 is built from 13 residues. The DNA for the CDR3 is TGTGCCAGCAGCTTCGACACGTCCCGTGGCTACACCTTC. Amino acid sequence: CASSFDTSRGYTF.

The gene calls are TRBV18 and TRBJ1-1; D uncertain. This CDR3 spans 15 amino acids. CDR1 is KGHSH, CDR2 LQKENI, per germline. V lost 0 bases and J 5 bases, leaving 13 bases between the germline ends. CDR3 DNA: TGTGCCAGCTCACCACCGAACGGACCGAGGACTGAAGCTTTCTTT. Amino acids: CASSPPNGPRTEAFF.

This clonotype has only a few counts. V and J are TRBV12-3 or TRBV12-4 and TRBJ1-1; possible D gene TRBD1, 5 bases. V lost 1 base to trimming and J lost 6 bases, with 12 bases between them. The length of the CDR3 is 14 residues. In DNA form, the CDR3 reads TGTGCCAGCAGTTTAGTTGTGGGGCCTCCTGAAGCTTTCTTT. This encodes CASSLVVGPPEAFF.

This clonotype has more than one count but fewer than ten. The chain links TRBV18 to TRBJ2-3; D is possibly TRBD2 (6 bases). The CDR3 length is 17 residues. V was shortened by 3 bases and J by 2 bases, with 18 bases between the two germline ends. The V gene's germline CDR1 is KGHSH and CDR2 LQKENI. The CDR3 DNA reads as TGTGCCAGCTCACCCTACTCCATGGCGGGGAACACAGATACGCAGTATTTT. It translates to CASSPYSMAGNTDTQYF.

This clonotype has only a few counts. The chain combines TRBV10-3 with TRBJ2-7; D gene uncertain. V lost 3 bases and J lost 5, with 5 bases in between. Germline V lookup: CDR1 ENHRY, CDR2 SYGVKD. This CDR3 spans 11 amino acids. The CDR3 sequence is CAISERNEQYF. The CDR3 DNA reads TGTGCCATCAGTGAAAGAAACGAGCAGTACTTC.

The genes are TRBV10-3 and TRBJ2-2; TRBD1 might be the D (6 bases). The CDR3 covers 12 residues. Trimming stripped 8 bases from V and 4 bases from J, with 8 bases between. Germline loops: CDR1 ENHRY, CDR2 SYGVKD. CDR3 in amino acids: CAIEGGTGELFF. CDR3 bases: TGTGCCATCGAAGGGGGCACCGGGGAGCTGTTTTTT.

This clonotype was seen a few times. This sequence joins TRBV7-2 and TRBJ2-3; no clear D gene. This CDR3 has 13 residues. Per germline, CDR1 SGHTA and CDR2 FQGNSA. V lost 0 bases, J lost 8 bases, and 9 bases lay in between. CDR3: CASSLASLGTQYF. The DNA for the CDR3 is TGTGCCAGCAGCTTAGCTTCCCTGGGTACGCAGTATTTT.

V and J are TRBV6-2 or TRBV6-3 and TRBJ2-7; TRBD2 is a possible D gene (5 bases). Deletions cut 6 bases from V and 0 bases from J, with 12 bases between. Germline CDR1 MNHEY, CDR2 SVGEGT. CDR3 length: 14 amino acids. The CDR3, as DNA: TGTGCCAGCAGGAGGGCCACTAGCTCCTACGAGCAGTACGTC. Its protein is CASRRATSSYEQYV.

A few counts support this clonotype. The chain is built from TRBV20-1 and TRBJ1-2; D not resolved. Germline CDR1 reads DFQATT; CDR2 reads SNEGSKA (reference sequence). CDR3 length: 15 amino acids. Trimming removed 5 bases at V and 3 bases at J, with 19 bases between. The CDR3 sequence is CSAAEDLSMDYGYTF. The CDR3 nucleotides read TGCAGTGCTGCTGAAGACTTATCCATGGACTATGGCTACACCTTC.

The sample holds many counts of this clonotype. The chain carries TRBV23-1 and TRBJ2-3; D remains ambiguous. TRBV23-1 is an ORF, with its function uncertain. The CDR3 is 10 amino acids. The germline V and J ends were trimmed by 4 bases and 5 bases, with 1 base remaining between them. The CDR3 bases are TGCGCCAGCAGTCGAGATACGCAGTATTTT. Protein product: CASSRDTQYF.

This clonotype was found a few times. This chain connects TRBV2 to TRBJ1-1; a possible D gene is TRBD1 (5 bases). With 8 bases removed from V and 7 bases from J, the gap between germline ends came to 14 bases. This CDR3 has 12 amino acids. In germline, CDR1 is SNHLY, CDR2 FYNNEI. The CDR3 region has the DNA TGTGCCAGCCTCGGCGGGGGTATTGAAGCTTTCTTT. Its translation: CASLGGGIEAFF.

This clonotype has just a few counts. The rearrangement links TRBV9 to TRBJ2-1, with 12 bases fitting TRBD1. Looked up from germline, CDR1 is SGDLS and CDR2 is YYNGEE. Germline trimming cut 4 bases from V and 8 bases from J; bases unmatched to any gene: 10. The CDR3 is made up of 16 amino acids. CDR3 coding DNA: TGTGCCAGCAGCTTCCGGGACAGGGGGCTGATCGATGAGCAGTTCTTC. Residues: CASSFRDRGLIDEQFF.

This clonotype was seen a few times. This sequence joins TRBV5-1 and TRBJ2-3, with no clear D. Deletions cut 0 bases from V and 4 bases from J, with 9 bases between. Germline V gene lookup returns CDR1 SGHRS and CDR2 YFSETQ. This CDR3 has 14 residues. The CDR3 here is CASSLAGMADTQYF. As DNA, the CDR3 is TGCGCCAGCAGCTTGGCGGGTATGGCAGATACGCAGTATTTT.

This clonotype was picked up many times. This chain joins TRBV2 and TRBJ2-3; D gene ambiguous. The CDR3 runs 14 residues. Germline V gene lookup returns CDR1 SNHLY and CDR2 FYNNEI. The V end was cut by 4 bases, the J end by 3 bases, with 11 bases between. The CDR3: CASSVNVRTDTQYF. The CDR3, as DNA: TGTGCCAGCAGTGTCAATGTAAGAACAGATACGCAGTATTTT.

This chain joins TRBV20-1 and TRBJ1-1; TRBD1 might be the D (5 bases). Germline V gives CDR1 DFQATT, CDR2 SNEGSKA (reference sequence). The V and J ends lost 0 bases and 5 bases respectively, with 16 bases between them. CDR3 size: 15 residues. This CDR3 is CSARDPAGPGTEAFF. For the CDR3, the DNA is TGCAGTGCTAGAGATCCAGCGGGTCCAGGGACTGAAGCTTTCTTT.

The V gene is TRBV4-1, the J gene TRBJ1-5; maybe TRBD1 (6 bases). CDR1 and CDR2 (germline): MGHRA, YSYEKL. The CDR3 has 15 amino acids. V was cut by 2 bases and J by 3 bases, with 11 bases left in between. CDR3 amino acids: CASSQTWTDNQPQHF. The CDR3 coding sequence is TGCGCCAGCAGCCAAACCTGGACAGACAATCAGCCCCAGCATTTT.

V is TRBV21-1 and J is TRBJ2-7; TRBD1 is the table's D call, not checked against the DNA. TRBV21-1 is deemed a pseudogene. The CDR3 consists of 16 residues. The CDR3 loop is CASSKGSGQGGCEQYV. Written as DNA, the CDR3 is TGTGCCAGCAGCAAAGGGAGCGGACAGGGGGGTTGCGAGCAGTACGTC.

The chain recombines TRBV7-9 with TRBJ1-2; TRBD1 agrees at 7 bases. CDR3 length: 14 residues. Germline values: CDR1 SEHNR, CDR2 FQNEAQ (reference sequence). Germline trimming cut 4 bases from V and 7 bases from J; bases unmatched to any gene: 9. The CDR3 protein is CASSSSGGGPGYTF. The CDR3 DNA reads as TGTGCCAGCAGCTCTTCAGGAGGGGGCCCTGGCTACACCTTC. The full variable domain, rest sourced from reference TRBV7-9 and TRBJ1-2, is DTGVSQNPRHKITKRGQNVTFRCDPISEHNRLYWYRQTLGQGPEFLTYFQNEAQLEKSRLLSDRFSAERPKGSFSTLEIQRTEQGDSAMYLCASSSSGGGPGYTFGSGTRLTVV.

The gene calls are TRBV7-9 and TRBJ2-7, with D possibly being TRBD1 (6 bases). The CDR3 is made up of 14 amino acids. Trimming pared 3 bases from V and 5 bases from J, leaving 14 bases between. From germline, CDR1 is SEHNR and CDR2 FQNEAQ (reference sequence). DNA for the CDR3: TGTGCCAGCAGCTTGAGAGGGGGTCTGGACGAGCAGTACGTC. Amino acids: CASSLRGGLDEQYV.

This clonotype was recorded a few times. J is TRBJ1-3 and V is TRBV7-2; D not certain. Germline loops: CDR1 SGHTA, CDR2 FQGNSA. V lost 3 bases, J lost 4 bases, and 16 bases lay in between. CDR3 length: 16 residues. CDR3 loop: CASSFRLHGSGNTIYF. The CDR3 DNA is TGTGCCAGCAGCTTTCGCCTCCATGGGTCGGGAAACACCATATATTTT.

The chain combines TRBV28 with TRBJ1-2; 9 bases are a match to TRBD1. The CDR3 has 17 amino acids. The J segment lost 8 bases and the V segment lost 5 bases, leaving 18 bases of the junction unmatched. Germline-derived CDR1 and CDR2 are MDHEN and SYDVKM. Here the CDR3 DNA reads TGTGCCAGCAGTGCGGGACAGGGATCAATCAGCCAGCGCGGCTACACCTTC. It specifies CASSAGQGSISQRGYTF.

The gene calls are TRBV7-9 and TRBJ1-2; D remains unclear. This CDR3 region has 15 residues. Deletions cut 1 base from V and 0 bases from J, with 9 bases between. From germline, CDR1 is SEHNR and CDR2 FQNEAQ (reference sequence). The DNA for the CDR3 is TGTGCCAGCAGCTTAGTGTTAGGATCTAACTATGGCTACACCTTC. Protein sequence: CASSLVLGSNYGYTF.

The chain has TRBV4-1 and TRBJ1-1; no clear D gene. Germline values: CDR1 MGHRA, CDR2 YSYEKL. V lost 5 bases to trimming and J lost 1 base, with 8 bases between them. CDR3 length: 13 residues. The CDR3, as DNA: TGCGCCAGCAGCATACACTGGAACACTGAAGCTTTCTTT. Protein: CASSIHWNTEAFF.

V gene TRBV20-1 combines with J gene TRBJ1-2; D is perhaps TRBD1 (6 bases). The germline V gene has CDR1 DFQATT and CDR2 SNEGSKA (reference sequence). The CDR3 runs 16 residues. Trimming cost V 3 bases and J 1 base, with 18 bases left between them. The CDR3 region has the DNA TGCAGTGCTAGTTGGCCGTCTCTCAGGGGTAACTATGGCTACACCTTC. Translated: CSASWPSLRGNYGYTF.

The sample holds a few counts of this clonotype. This sequence joins TRBV4-2 and TRBJ2-5; 10 nucleotides match TRBD2. CDR1 and CDR2 from the germline V gene are LGHNA and YNFKEQ. The V gene end was trimmed by 5 bases and the J gene end by 5 bases; junction bases not matched to a gene: 8. The CDR3 loop spans 15 amino acids. Here the CDR3 reads CASSTTGTSEETQYF. CDR3 DNA sequence: TGTGCCAGCAGCACTACCGGGACTAGCGAGGAGACCCAGTACTTC.

This clonotype was observed a few times. CDR3 DNA: TGCAGTGCTAGAAGGGTGAGCAGGGAGAATGAGCAGTTCTTC. This translates into CSARRVSRENEQFF. The chain couples TRBV20-1 to TRBJ2-1, with D possibly being TRBD1 or TRBD2 (5 bases each). The germline V gene has CDR1 DFQATT and CDR2 SNEGSKA (reference sequence). The ends were cut back, 2 bases at V and 7 bases at J, with 15 bases in the middle. This CDR3 has 14 amino acids.